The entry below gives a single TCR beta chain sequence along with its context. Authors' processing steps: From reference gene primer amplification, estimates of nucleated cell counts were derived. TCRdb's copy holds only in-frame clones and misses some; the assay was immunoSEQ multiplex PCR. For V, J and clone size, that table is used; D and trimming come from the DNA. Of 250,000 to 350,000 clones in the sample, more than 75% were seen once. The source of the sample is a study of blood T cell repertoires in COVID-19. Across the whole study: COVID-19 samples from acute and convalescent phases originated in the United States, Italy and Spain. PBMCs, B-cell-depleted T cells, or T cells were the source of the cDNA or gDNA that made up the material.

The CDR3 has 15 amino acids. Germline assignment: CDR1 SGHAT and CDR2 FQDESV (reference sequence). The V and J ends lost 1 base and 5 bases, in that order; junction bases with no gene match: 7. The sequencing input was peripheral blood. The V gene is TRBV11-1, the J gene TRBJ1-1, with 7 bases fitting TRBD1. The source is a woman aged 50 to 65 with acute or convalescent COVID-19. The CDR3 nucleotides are TGTGCCAGCAGCTTAGAGGTAGGGGGCGAAACTGAAGCTTTCTTT. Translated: CASSLEVGGETEAFF.